The 21 T cell receptor beta chains given below trace back to one sample, sequenced in a study of control samples from healthy donors and cancer patients. The repertoire was sequenced with immunoSEQ multiplex PCR; TCRdb's copy has only in-frame clones and lacks some. The data contain some 87,000 clones, roughly 82% of them seen just once; the ten biggest clones take up 11%. Sequenced material: PBMCs. These receptor sequences come from a man in his 60s with head and neck cancer.

V usage is TRBV7-2 and J usage is TRBJ1-5; no firm D call. The CDR3 consists of 15 residues. Germline CDR1 and CDR2: SGHTA and FQGNSA. Between the trimmed V and J ends, which lost 5 bases and 0 bases, there was a span of 11 bases. CDR3 nucleotide sequence: TGTGCCAGCAGCCCATTCAGAGATAGCAATCAGCCCCAGCATTTT. Its protein product is CASSPFRDSNQPQHF. The full variable domain, completed using reference TRBV7-2 and TRBJ1-5, is GAGVSQSPSNKVTEKGKDVELRCDPISGHTALYWYRQSLGQGLEFLIYFQGNSAPDKSGLPSDRFSAERTGGSVSTLTIQRTQQEDSAVYLCASSPFRDSNQPQHFGDGTRLSIL.

V is TRBV18 and J is TRBJ2-7, with D maybe TRBD1 (6 bases). V lost 0 bases and J 4 bases, leaving 16 bases between the germline ends. This CDR3 is 16 amino acids long. CDR1 is KGHSH and CDR2 is LQKENI in the germline V gene. Written as DNA, the CDR3 is TGTGCCAGCTCACCACCCGGGCAGGGGCTCAGGTACGAGCAGTACTTC. Translating it yields CASSPPGQGLRYEQYF.

V and J are TRBV5-1 and TRBJ2-5; no firm D call. Per germline, CDR1 SGHRS and CDR2 YFSETQ. Trimming stripped 6 bases from V and 1 base from J, with 4 bases between. The CDR3 runs 11 residues. The CDR3 protein is CASTLQETQYF. The CDR3 bases are TGCGCCAGCACCCTCCAAGAGACCCAGTACTTC.

The CDR3 bases are TGTGCCACTCGAGCCGCGGATACGCAGTATTTT. Translating it yields CATRAADTQYF. The rearrangement uses TRBV27 and TRBJ2-3; D is unresolved. Germline V gene data show CDR1 as MNHEY and CDR2 as SMNVEV (reference sequence). V shed 10 bases and J shed 6 bases, with 11 bases lying between them. This CDR3 comprises 11 residues.

This clone was recorded once. The chain uses TRBV19 and TRBJ1-2; maybe TRBD1 (6 bases). V lost 5 bases and J 8 bases, leaving 12 bases between the germline ends. CDR3 size: 12 residues. CDR1 is LNHDA, CDR2 SQIVND, per germline (reference sequence). CDR3 sequence reads: CASSPAGDGYTF. The CDR3 nucleotides read TGTGCCAGTAGTCCGGCAGGGGACGGCTACACCTTC.

To note about this clone: Other DNA sequences from this sample encode an identical CDR3 as well. The chain joins TRBV28 to TRBJ1-2; D is possibly TRBD1 (6 bases). The CDR3 runs 14 residues. Trimming pared 5 bases from V and 4 bases from J, leaving 14 bases between. CDR1 and CDR2 from the germline V gene are MDHEN and SYDVKM. Written as DNA, the CDR3 is TGTGCCAGCAGTACCGGGACAATGAGCTATGGCTACACCTTC. It codes for CASSTGTMSYGYTF.

The chain employs TRBV2 and TRBJ2-1, with 8 bases fitting TRBD1. Germline V gene lookup returns CDR1 SNHLY and CDR2 FYNNEI. The V and J ends lost 7 bases and 8 bases, in that order; junction bases with no gene match: 13. The CDR3 runs 15 residues. CDR3 nucleotide sequence: TGTGCCAGCACCGTTTCCCCCAGGGGGCGGTATGAGCAGTTCTTC. Encoded protein: CASTVSPRGRYEQFF.

This rearrangement joins TRBV3-1 (or the pseudogene TRBV3-2) to TRBJ1-4; D remains unclear. Trimming stripped 0 bases from V and 8 bases from J, with 10 bases between. The germline V gene encodes CDR1 LGHDT and CDR2 YNNKEL (reference sequence). The CDR3 extends over 14 amino acids. The CDR3 loop is CASSQEDRAEKLFF. The CDR3 DNA follows: TGTGCCAGCAGCCAAGAAGATCGTGCAGAAAAACTGTTTTTT.

V gene TRBV6-5 combines with J gene TRBJ2-2; maybe TRBD1 (5 bases). Per germline, CDR1 MNHEY and CDR2 SVGAGI. The CDR3 runs to 14 residues. Trimming stripped 7 bases from V and 5 bases from J, with 14 bases between. CDR3 sequence reads: CASMKGRVTGELFF. The CDR3 DNA is TGTGCCAGCATGAAGGGCAGGGTAACCGGGGAGCTGTTTTTT.

This rearrangement joins TRBV7-8 to TRBJ2-1, with 7 positions matching TRBD2. Germline V lookup: CDR1 SGHVS, CDR2 FQNEAQ. The V segment lost 3 bases and the J segment 3 bases; nucleotides outside the gene matches: 8. The CDR3 runs to 16 residues. In DNA, the CDR3 is TGTGCCAGCAGCTTTGTGCCAGCGGGACTCTACAATGAGCAGTTCTTC. Protein sequence: CASSFVPAGLYNEQFF.

The chain employs TRBV7-8 and TRBJ2-2; D gene uncertain. The CDR3 length is 13 residues. V gave up 1 base and J gave up 9 bases, with 9 bases separating them. Germline loops: CDR1 SGHVS, CDR2 FQNEAQ. This CDR3 reads CASSLGAGWELFF. For the CDR3, the DNA is TGTGCCAGCAGCTTAGGGGCAGGTTGGGAGCTGTTTTTT.

The J gene is TRBJ2-7, the V gene TRBV10-2, with 9 bases matching TRBD2. The germline CDR1 and CDR2 sequences are WSHSY and SAAADI. The trim removed 6 bases at V and 6 bases at J, leaving 6 bases unmatched. The CDR3 is 13 residues long. The CDR3 spells CASRLAGLGEQYF. The DNA of the CDR3 is TGCGCCAGCAGGCTAGCGGGACTCGGCGAGCAGTACTTC.

This sequence joins TRBV4-2 and TRBJ2-2; possible D gene TRBD2, 6 bases. Trimming left V 1 base short and J 1 base short, with 13 bases between. Germline V gene lookup returns CDR1 LGHNA and CDR2 YNFKEQ. CDR3 length: 17 residues. The CDR3 region is CASSQVGRGMNTGELFF. The CDR3 region has the DNA TGTGCCAGCAGCCAAGTTGGTCGCGGGATGAACACCGGGGAGCTGTTTTTT.

The rearrangement joins TRBV10-3 to TRBJ2-4, with 16 nucleotides matching TRBD2. CDR1 and CDR2 (germline): ENHRY, SYGVKD. The CDR3 sequence is 18 residues long. V dropped 8 bases and J dropped 1; count of bases not matched to a gene: 8. CDR3 in DNA: TGTGCCATCCCTGGGACTAGCGGGAGGGCCCTGGCCAAAAACATTCAGTACTTC. Amino acids: CAIPGTSGRALAKNIQYF.

The chain employs TRBV28 and TRBJ1-2; 8 bases match TRBD1. CDR3 size: 15 residues. The ends lost 4 bases at V and 3 bases at J; junction bases unmatched: 7. Germline lookup yields CDR1 MDHEN and CDR2 SYDVKM. CDR3 loop: CASSSPHRGDYGYTF. CDR3 nucleotide sequence: TGTGCCAGCAGTTCCCCCCACAGGGGGGACTATGGCTACACCTTC.

V is TRBV7-8 and J is TRBJ2-7; possibly TRBD2 for D (6 bases). The CDR3 covers 15 residues. Per germline, CDR1 SGHVS and CDR2 FQNEAQ. Trimming pared 2 bases from V and 3 bases from J, leaving 14 bases between. CDR3 sequence reads: CASSLLGPSVYEQYF. CDR3 sequence (DNA): TGTGCCAGCAGCTTACTAGGCCCTAGCGTCTACGAGCAGTACTTC. The entire variable domain, with the rest obtained from reference TRBV7-8 and TRBJ2-7, is as follows: GAGVSQSPRYKVAKRGQDVALRCDPISGHVSLFWYQQALGQGPEFLTYFQNEAQLDKSGLPSDRFFAERPEGSVSTLKIQRTQQEDSAVYLCASSLLGPSVYEQYFGPGTRLTVT.

This sequence joins TRBV7-9 and TRBJ2-1; TRBD2 matches 7 bases. V lost 7 bases to trimming and J lost 3 bases; unmatched junction nucleotides: 21. This CDR3 has 19 amino acids. Germline assignment: CDR1 SEHNR and CDR2 FQNEAQ (reference sequence). The CDR3 is CASTLFPLASRLYYNEQFF. CDR3 DNA sequence: TGTGCCAGCACCCTTTTTCCACTAGCGAGTCGTCTATACTACAATGAGCAGTTCTTC.

The chain combines TRBV4-2 with TRBJ2-7; D is ambiguous. Germline V gene data show CDR1 as LGHNA and CDR2 as YNFKEQ. The CDR3 sequence is 13 residues long. The V end lost 4 bases, the J end lost 2 bases, and 9 bases lay between the germline ends. CDR3 in DNA: TGTGCCAGCAGCCTCCAAAGGGCCTACGAGCAGTACTTC. Protein product: CASSLQRAYEQYF.

Details on this clone: Within the sample, other DNA sequences also encode this same CDR3. The chain has TRBV25-1 and TRBJ2-6, with D hard to call. V gave up 4 bases and J gave up 4 bases, with 2 bases separating them. Germline-derived CDR1 and CDR2 are MGHDK and SYGVNS. The CDR3 length is 12 residues. The CDR3 sequence: CASSAGANVLTF. The CDR3 nucleotides are TGTGCCAGCAGTGCCGGGGCCAACGTCCTGACTTTC.

This chain joins TRBV6-5 and TRBJ2-7; tentative D call: TRBD1 (6 bases). The length of the CDR3 is 15 residues. Trimming stripped 6 bases from V and 3 bases from J, with 18 bases between. Per germline, CDR1 MNHEY and CDR2 SVGAGI. The CDR3 reads CASRKTGRTVYEQYF. The CDR3 coding sequence is TGTGCCAGCAGGAAGACAGGCAGAACCGTCTACGAGCAGTACTTC.

V and J are TRBV5-1 and TRBJ2-5; possible D gene TRBD2, 6 bases. Between the trimmed V and J ends, which lost 7 bases and 4 bases, there was a span of 14 bases. CDR1 and CDR2 (germline): SGHRS, YFSETQ. The CDR3 has 13 amino acids. CDR3 protein: CASAGRGGETQYF. Here the CDR3 DNA reads TGCGCCAGCGCTGGACGGGGAGGAGAGACCCAGTACTTC.